The 2 T cell receptor beta chains presented below share a single source sample, sequenced in a study of T cells in Graves' hyperthyroidism and ophthalmopathy. Template material for amplifying TCR beta CDR3 regions consisted of RNA transcripts. When the TCR CDR3 underwent first-round RT-PCR, the HTBI primer set was used. One entry per CDR3 protein results from TCRdb running MiXCR on the multiplex PCR reads. In the table there are 700,000 or so distinct CDR3 sequences, around 15% of which are singletons. The specimen sequenced was blood. The source of these receptors is a man in his late teens or twenties with Graves' hyperthyroidism.

The sample holds a few counts of this clonotype. This chain links TRBV7-9 with TRBJ1-4, with D uncertain. Germline assignment: CDR1 SEHNR and CDR2 FQNEAQ (reference sequence). The V end was cut by 4 bases, the J end by 3 bases, with 12 bases between. The CDR3 sequence is 15 residues long. The CDR3 reads CASSSRTRPNEKLFF. The CDR3 DNA follows: TGTGCCAGCAGCTCAAGAACCAGGCCTAATGAAAAACTGTTTTTT.

There are many counts of this clonotype. The V call is TRBV20-1, the J call TRBJ2-3; a weak D match, TRBD2 (6 bases). Germline V lookup: CDR1 DFQATT, CDR2 SNEGSKA (reference sequence). With 6 bases removed from V and 2 bases from J, the gap between germline ends came to 21 bases. The CDR3 totals 16 residues. The CDR3 region is CSANGGWERDTDTQYF. CDR3 DNA sequence: TGCAGTGCCAACGGAGGGTGGGAGAGGGACACAGATACGCAGTATTTT.